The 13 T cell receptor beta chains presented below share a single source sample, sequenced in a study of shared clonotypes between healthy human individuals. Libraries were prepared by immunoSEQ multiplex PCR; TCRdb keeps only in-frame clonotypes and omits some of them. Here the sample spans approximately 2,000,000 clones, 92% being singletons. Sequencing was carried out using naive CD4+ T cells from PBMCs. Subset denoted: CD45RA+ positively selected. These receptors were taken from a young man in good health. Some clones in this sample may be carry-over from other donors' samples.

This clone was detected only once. In DNA form, the CDR3 reads TGTGCCAGCAGCCAAGTATCGAGCGGGAGGGCCACGACAGATACGCAGTATTTT. Translation: CASSQVSSGRATTDTQYF. The chain couples TRBV4-2 to TRBJ2-3, with 10 nucleotides matching TRBD2. CDR3 size: 18 residues. Trimming cost V 1 base and J 3 bases; bases outside gene matches: 10. Germline loops: CDR1 LGHNA, CDR2 YNFKEQ.

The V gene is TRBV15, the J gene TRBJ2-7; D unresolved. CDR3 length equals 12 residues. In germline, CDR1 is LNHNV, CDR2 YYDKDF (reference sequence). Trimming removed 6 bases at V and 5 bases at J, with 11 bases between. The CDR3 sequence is CATSPRIDEQYF. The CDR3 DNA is TGTGCCACCAGTCCTAGAATCGACGAGCAGTACTTC.

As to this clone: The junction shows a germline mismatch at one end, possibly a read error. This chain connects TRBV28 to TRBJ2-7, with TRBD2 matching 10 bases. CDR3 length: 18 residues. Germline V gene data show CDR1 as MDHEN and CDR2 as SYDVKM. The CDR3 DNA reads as TGTGCCAGCAGCTTATCGGGCCCCGGACTAGCGGCCTCCTACGAGCAGTACTTC. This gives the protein CASSLSGPGLAASYEQYF.

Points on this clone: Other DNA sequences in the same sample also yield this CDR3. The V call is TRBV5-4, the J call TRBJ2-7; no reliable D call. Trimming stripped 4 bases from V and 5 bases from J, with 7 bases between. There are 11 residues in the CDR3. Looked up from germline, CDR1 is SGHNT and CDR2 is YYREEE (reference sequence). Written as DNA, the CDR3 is TGTGCCAGCAGCCTAAATAACGAGCAGTACTTC. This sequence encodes CASSLNNEQYF.

In DNA, the CDR3 is TGTGCCAGCAGCTTAGTGGCTAGCGGGAGGGTACAAGAGACCCAGTACTTC. This codes for CASSLVASGRVQETQYF. This chain links TRBV7-2 with TRBJ2-5, with 12 bases that match TRBD2. CDR1 is SGHTA and CDR2 is FQGNSA in the germline V gene. V lost 1 base to trimming and J lost 2 bases; unmatched junction nucleotides: 5. The CDR3 is 17 amino acids.

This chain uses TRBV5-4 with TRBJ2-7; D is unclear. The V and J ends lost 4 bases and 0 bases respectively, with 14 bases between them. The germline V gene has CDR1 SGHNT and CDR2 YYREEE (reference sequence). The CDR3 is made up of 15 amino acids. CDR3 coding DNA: TGTGCCAGCAGCCATCCACTCGGCCCCTCCTACGAGCAGTACTTC. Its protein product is CASSHPLGPSYEQYF.

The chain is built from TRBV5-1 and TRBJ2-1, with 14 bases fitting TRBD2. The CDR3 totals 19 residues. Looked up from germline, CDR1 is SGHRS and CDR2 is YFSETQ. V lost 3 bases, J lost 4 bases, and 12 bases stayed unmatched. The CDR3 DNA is TGCGCCAGCAGCTCGTCCGGGACTAGCGGGAGTTATCTGTACAATGAGCAGTTCTTC. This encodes CASSSSGTSGSYLYNEQFF. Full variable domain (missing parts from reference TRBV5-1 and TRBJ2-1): KAGVTQTPRYLIKTRGQQVTLSCSPISGHRSVSWYQQTPGQGLQFLFEYFSETQRNKGNFPGRFSGRQFSNSRSEMNVSTLELGDSALYLCASSSSGTSGSYLYNEQFFGPGTRLTVL.

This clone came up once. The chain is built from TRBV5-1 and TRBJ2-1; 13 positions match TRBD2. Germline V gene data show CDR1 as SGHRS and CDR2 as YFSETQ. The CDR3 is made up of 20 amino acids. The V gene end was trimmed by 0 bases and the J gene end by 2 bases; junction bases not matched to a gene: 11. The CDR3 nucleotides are TGCGCCAGCAGCTTGGCCCGCTTTACTAGCGGGAGGGCCACCTACAATGAGCAGTTCTTC. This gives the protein CASSLARFTSGRATYNEQFF.

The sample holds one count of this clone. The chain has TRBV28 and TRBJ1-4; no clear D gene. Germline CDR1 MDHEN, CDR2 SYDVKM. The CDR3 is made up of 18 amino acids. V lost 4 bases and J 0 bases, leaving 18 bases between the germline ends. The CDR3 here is CASSSILAMDATNEKLFF. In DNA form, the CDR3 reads TGTGCCAGCAGTTCGATTTTGGCCATGGATGCAACTAATGAAAAACTGTTTTTT.

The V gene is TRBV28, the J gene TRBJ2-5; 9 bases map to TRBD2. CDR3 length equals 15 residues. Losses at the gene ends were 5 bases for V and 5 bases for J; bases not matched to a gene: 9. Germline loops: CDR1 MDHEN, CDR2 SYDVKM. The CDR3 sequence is CASSDPTSGLETQYF. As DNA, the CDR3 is TGTGCCAGCAGTGACCCTACTAGCGGGCTGGAGACCCAGTACTTC.

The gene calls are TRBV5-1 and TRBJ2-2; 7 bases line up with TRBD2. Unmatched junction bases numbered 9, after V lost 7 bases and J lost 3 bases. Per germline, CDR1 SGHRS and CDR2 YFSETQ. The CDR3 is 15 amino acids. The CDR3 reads CASVAEGGHTGELFF. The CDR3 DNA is TGCGCCAGCGTCGCAGAGGGAGGGCACACCGGGGAGCTGTTTTTT. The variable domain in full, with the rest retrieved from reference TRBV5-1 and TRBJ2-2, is KAGVTQTPRYLIKTRGQQVTLSCSPISGHRSVSWYQQTPGQGLQFLFEYFSETQRNKGNFPGRFSGRQFSNSRSEMNVSTLELGDSALYLCASVAEGGHTGELFFGEGSRLTVL.

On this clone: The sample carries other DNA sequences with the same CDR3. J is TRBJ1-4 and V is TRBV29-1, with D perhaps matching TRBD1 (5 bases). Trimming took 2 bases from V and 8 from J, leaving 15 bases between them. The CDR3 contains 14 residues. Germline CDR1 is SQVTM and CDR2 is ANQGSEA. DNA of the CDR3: TGCAGCGTTGAATCGGGGCAGGGAGGAGAAAAACTGTTTTTT. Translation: CSVESGQGGEKLFF.

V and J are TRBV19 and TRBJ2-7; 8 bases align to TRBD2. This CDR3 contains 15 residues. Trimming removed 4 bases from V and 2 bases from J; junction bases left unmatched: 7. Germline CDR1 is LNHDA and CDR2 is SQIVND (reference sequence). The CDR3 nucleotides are TGTGCCAGTAGTAAGACGGGGGGGCGAACCTACGAGCAGTACTTC. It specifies CASSKTGGRTYEQYF.